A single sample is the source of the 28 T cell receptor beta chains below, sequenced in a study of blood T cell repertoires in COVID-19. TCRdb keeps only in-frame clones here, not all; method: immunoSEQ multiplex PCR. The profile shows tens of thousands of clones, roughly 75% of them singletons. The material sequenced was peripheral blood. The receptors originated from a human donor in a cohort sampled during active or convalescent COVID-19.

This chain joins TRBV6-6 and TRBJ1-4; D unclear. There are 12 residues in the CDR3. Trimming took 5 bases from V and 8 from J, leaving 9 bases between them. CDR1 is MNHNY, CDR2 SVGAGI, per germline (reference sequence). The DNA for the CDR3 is TGTGCCAGCAGTCGCCCAGTGGAAAAACTGTTTTTT. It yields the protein CASSRPVEKLFF.

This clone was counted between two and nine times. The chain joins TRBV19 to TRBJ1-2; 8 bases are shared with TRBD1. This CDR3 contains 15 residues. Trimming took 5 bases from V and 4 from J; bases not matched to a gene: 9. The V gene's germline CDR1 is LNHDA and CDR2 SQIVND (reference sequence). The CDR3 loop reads CASSPRQGLIYGYTF. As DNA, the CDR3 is TGTGCCAGTAGTCCCCGACAGGGGCTTATCTATGGCTACACCTTC.

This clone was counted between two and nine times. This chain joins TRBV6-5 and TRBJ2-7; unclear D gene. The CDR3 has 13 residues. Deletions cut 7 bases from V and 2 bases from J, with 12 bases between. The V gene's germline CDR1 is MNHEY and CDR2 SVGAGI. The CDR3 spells CASTSMPPYEQYV. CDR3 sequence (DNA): TGTGCCAGCACCAGTATGCCCCCCTACGAGCAGTACGTC.

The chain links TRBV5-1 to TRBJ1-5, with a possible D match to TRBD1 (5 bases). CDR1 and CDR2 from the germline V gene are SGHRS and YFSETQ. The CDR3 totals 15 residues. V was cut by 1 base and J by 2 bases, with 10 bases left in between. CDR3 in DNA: TGCGCCAGCAGCTTGTTAGGGGAGGGCAATCAGCCCCAGCATTTT. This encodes CASSLLGEGNQPQHF.

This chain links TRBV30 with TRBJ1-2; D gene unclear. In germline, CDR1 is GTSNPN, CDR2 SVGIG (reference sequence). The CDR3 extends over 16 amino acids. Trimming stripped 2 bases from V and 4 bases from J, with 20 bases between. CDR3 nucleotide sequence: TGTGCCTGGAGTCCCCCCGGAGGGAGTAGTGGCTATGGCTACACCTTC. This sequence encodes CAWSPPGGSSGYGYTF.

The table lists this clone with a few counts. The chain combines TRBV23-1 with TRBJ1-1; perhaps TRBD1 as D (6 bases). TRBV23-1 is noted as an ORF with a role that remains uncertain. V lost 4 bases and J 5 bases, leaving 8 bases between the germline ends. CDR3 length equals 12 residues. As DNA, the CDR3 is TGCGCCAGCAGTCGCAGGGGAACTGAAGCTTTCTTT. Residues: CASSRRGTEAFF.

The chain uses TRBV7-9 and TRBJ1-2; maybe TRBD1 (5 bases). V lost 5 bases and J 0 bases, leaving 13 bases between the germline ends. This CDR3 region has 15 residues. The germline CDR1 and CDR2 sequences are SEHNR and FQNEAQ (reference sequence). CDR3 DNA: TGTGCCAGCAGCCCATGGGGCACCTCTAACTATGGCTACACCTTC. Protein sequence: CASSPWGTSNYGYTF.

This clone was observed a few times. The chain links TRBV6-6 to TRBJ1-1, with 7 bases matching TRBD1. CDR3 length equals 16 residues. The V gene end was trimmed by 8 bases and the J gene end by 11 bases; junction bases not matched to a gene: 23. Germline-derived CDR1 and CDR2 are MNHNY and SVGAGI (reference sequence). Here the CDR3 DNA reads TGTGCCAGCCATCCCGGGACAGTGGGGACGTCCGTTGCTGCTTTCTTT. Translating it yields CASHPGTVGTSVAAFF.

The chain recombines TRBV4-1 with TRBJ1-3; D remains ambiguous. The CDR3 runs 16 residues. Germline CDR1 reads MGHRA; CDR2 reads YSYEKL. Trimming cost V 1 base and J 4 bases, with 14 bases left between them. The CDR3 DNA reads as TGCGCCAGCAGCCAAGTCCTGGGGAGGGTCGGAAACACCATATATTTT. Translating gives CASSQVLGRVGNTIYF.

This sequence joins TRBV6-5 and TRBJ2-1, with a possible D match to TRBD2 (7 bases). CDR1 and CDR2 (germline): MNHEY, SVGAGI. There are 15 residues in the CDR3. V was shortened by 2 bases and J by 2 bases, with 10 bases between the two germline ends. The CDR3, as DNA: TGTGCCAGCAGTTACAGGGGGGGCACCTACAATGAGCAGTTCTTC. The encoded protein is CASSYRGGTYNEQFF.

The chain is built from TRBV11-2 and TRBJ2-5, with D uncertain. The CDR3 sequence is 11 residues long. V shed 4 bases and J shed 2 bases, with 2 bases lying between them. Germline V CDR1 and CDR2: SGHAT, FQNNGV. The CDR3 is CASSSQETQYF. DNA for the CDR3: TGTGCCAGCAGCTCTCAAGAGACCCAGTACTTC.

The CDR3 sequence is CASSLDYTGGYTDTQYF. CDR3 bases: TGTGCCAGCAGCTTAGATTATACGGGGGGGTACACAGATACGCAGTATTTT. The chain joins TRBV7-2 to TRBJ2-3; 8 nucleotides match TRBD2. The CDR3 spans 17 residues. V shed 1 base, J shed 2 bases, and the junction held 8 bases outside the gene matches. Germline CDR1 reads SGHTA; CDR2 reads FQGNSA.

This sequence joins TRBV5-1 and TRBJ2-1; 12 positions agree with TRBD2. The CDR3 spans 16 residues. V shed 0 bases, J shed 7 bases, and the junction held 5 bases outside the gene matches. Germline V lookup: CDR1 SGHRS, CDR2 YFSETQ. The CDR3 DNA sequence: TGCGCCAGCAGCTTGGAAGTCACTAGCGGGGGGAATGAGCAGTTCTTC. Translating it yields CASSLEVTSGGNEQFF.

This CDR3 reads CASSIYRSGGTGRTEAFF. As DNA, the CDR3 is TGTGCCAGTAGTATCTACCGTTCAGGGGGGACGGGGCGCACTGAAGCTTTCTTT. V usage is TRBV19 and J usage is TRBJ1-1; 7 nucleotides agree with TRBD1. CDR1 and CDR2 from the germline V gene are LNHDA and SQIVND (reference sequence). This CDR3 comprises 18 residues. V was pared by 3 bases and J by 4 bases, with 17 bases of the junction left unmatched.

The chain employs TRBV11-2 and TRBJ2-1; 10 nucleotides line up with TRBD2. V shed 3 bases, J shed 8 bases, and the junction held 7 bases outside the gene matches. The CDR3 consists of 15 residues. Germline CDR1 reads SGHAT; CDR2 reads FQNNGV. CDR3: CASSFPKRGGHEQFF. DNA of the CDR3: TGTGCCAGCAGCTTTCCCAAGCGGGGGGGCCATGAGCAGTTCTTC.

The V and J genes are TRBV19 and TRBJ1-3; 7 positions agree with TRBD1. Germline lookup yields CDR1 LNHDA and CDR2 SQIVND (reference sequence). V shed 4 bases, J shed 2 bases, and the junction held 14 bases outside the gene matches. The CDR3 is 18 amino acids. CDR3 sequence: CASSTGRRQGFTGNTIYF. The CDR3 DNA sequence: TGTGCCAGTAGTACGGGGAGAAGACAGGGCTTCACTGGAAACACCATATATTTT.

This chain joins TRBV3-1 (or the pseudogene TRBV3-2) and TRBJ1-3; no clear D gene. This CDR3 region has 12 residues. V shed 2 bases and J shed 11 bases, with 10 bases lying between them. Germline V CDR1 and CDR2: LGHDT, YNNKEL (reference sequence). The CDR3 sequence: CASSQFGGAIYF. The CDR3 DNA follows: TGTGCCAGCAGCCAATTTGGCGGAGCCATATATTTT.

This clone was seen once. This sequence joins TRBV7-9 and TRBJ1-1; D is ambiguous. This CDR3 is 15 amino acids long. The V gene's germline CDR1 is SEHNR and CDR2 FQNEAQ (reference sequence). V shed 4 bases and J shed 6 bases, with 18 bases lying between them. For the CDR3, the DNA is TGTGCCAGCAGCTCAACCGCGGGGAAGGTTTCTGAAGCTTTCTTT. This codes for CASSSTAGKVSEAFF.

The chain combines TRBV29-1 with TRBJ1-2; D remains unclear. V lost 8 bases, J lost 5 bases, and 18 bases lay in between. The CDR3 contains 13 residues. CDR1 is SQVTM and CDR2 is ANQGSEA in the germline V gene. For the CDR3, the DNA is TGCAGCACTGGACTGTCCGCCACATATGGCTACACCTTC. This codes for CSTGLSATYGYTF.

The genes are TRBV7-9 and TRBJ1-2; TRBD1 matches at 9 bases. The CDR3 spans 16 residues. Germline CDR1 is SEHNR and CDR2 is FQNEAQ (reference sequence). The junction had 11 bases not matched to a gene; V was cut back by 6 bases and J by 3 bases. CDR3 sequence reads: CASRPMGGQGHYGYTF. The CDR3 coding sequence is TGTGCCAGCAGGCCAATGGGTGGACAGGGGCACTATGGCTACACCTTC.

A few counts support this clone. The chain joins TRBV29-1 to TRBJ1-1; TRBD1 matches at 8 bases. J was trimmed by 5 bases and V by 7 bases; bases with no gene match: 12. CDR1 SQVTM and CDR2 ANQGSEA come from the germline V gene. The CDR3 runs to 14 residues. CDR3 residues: CSARTGGVKTEAFF. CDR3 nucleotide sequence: TGCAGCGCCAGAACAGGGGGTGTTAAAACTGAAGCTTTCTTT.

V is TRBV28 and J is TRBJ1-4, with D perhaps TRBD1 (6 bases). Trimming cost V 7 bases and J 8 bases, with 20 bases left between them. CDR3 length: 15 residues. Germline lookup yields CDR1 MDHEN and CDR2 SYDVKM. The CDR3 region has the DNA TGTGCCAGCACAAGCCCGCGGGGGCTGAGGGAAAAACTGTTTTTT. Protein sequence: CASTSPRGLREKLFF.

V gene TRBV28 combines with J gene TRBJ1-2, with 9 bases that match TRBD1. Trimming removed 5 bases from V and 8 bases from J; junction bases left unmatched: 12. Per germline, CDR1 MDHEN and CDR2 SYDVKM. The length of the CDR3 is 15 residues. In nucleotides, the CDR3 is TGTGCCAGCAGTCCCGGGGGGACAGGGCGTATGGGCTACACCTTC. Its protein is CASSPGGTGRMGYTF.

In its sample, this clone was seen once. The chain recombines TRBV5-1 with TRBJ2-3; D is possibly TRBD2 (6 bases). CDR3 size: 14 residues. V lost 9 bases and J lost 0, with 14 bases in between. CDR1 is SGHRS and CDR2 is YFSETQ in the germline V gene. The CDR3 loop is CATAGGDSTDTQYF. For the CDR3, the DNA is TGCGCCACCGCCGGAGGGGACAGCACAGATACGCAGTATTTT.

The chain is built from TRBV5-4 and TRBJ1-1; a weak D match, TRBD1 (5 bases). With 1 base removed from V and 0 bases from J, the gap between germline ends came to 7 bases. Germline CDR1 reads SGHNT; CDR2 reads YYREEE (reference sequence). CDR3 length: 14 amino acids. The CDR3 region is CASSLTGMNTEAFF. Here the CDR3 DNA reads TGTGCCAGCAGCTTGACAGGTATGAACACTGAAGCTTTCTTT.

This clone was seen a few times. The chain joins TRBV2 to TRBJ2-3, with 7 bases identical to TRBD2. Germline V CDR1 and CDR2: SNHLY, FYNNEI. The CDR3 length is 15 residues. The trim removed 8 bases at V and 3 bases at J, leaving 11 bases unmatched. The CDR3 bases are TGTGCCAGCCTGAAGGCGGGAGTGGAGACAGATACGCAGTATTTT. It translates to CASLKAGVETDTQYF. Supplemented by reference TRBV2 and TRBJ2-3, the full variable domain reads EPEVTQTPSHQVTQMGQEVILRCVPISNHLYFYWYRQILGQKVEFLVSFYNNEISEKSEIFDDQFSVERPDGSNFTLKIRSTKLEDSAMYFCASLKAGVETDTQYFGPGTRLTVL.

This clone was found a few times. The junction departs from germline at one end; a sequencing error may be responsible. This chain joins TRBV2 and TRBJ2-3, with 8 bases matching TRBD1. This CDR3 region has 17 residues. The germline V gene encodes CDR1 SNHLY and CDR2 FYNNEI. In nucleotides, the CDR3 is TGTGCCAGCAGCGAAGGGACAGGCCCAGGGCACACAGATACGCAGTATTTT. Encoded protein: CASSEGTGPGHTDTQYF.

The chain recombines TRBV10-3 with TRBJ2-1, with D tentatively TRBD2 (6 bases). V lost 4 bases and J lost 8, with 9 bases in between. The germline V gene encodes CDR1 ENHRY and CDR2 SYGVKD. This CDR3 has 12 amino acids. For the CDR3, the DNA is TGTGCCATCAGTGGGACTAATCATGAGCAGTTCTTC. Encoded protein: CAISGTNHEQFF.